What follows are 21 T cell receptor beta chains derived from one specimen sequenced in a study of blood T cell repertoires in COVID-19 (dated by TCRdb to about 2020). Library preparation was by the immunoSEQ multiplex PCR assay. TCRdb holds this immuneACCESS table with in-frame rearrangements only. Some clones are missing; in checked studies, unresolved V genes explain under half, and the rest has no known cause. The sample table holds 160,000 or so clones, of which under 90% were seen once. The top ten clones comprise roughly 7.3% of the sample. The sequenced sample was PBMCs or T cells enriched from blood (not recorded which). These receptors were collected from a woman aged 50 to 60 who had recovered from COVID-19.

V and J are TRBV24-1 and TRBJ2-1; 7 bases fit TRBD2. The CDR3 runs to 15 residues. Germline V gives CDR1 KGHDR, CDR2 SFDVKD. V lost 7 bases and J lost 6; bases outside the gene matches: 11. CDR3 sequence reads: CATRESGTLGNEQFF. For the CDR3, the DNA is TGTGCCACCAGAGAAAGCGGGACTCTAGGCAATGAGCAGTTCTTC.

The chain is built from TRBV28 and TRBJ1-4; the D is unclear. Germline lookup yields CDR1 MDHEN and CDR2 SYDVKM. This CDR3 is 11 amino acids long. V was shortened by 6 bases and J by 11 bases, with 10 bases between the two germline ends. DNA of the CDR3: TGTGCCAGCAGCGCTAGTGGGAAACTGTTTTTT. Translating gives CASSASGKLFF. Complete variable domain (other parts from reference TRBV28 and TRBJ1-4): DVKVTQSSRYLVKRTGEKVFLECVQDMDHENMFWYRQDPGLGLRLIYFSYDVKMKEKGDIPEGYSVSREKKERFSLILESASTNQTSMYLCASSASGKLFFGSGTQLSVL.

This sequence joins TRBV9 and TRBJ2-5; D perhaps matches TRBD2 (5 bases). Trimming took 4 bases from V and 5 from J, leaving 15 bases between them. This CDR3 has 14 residues. Germline CDR1 is SGDLS and CDR2 is YYNGEE. Here the CDR3 DNA reads TGTGCCAGCAGCTTCACAGCGGCGGTGGAGACCCAGTACTTC. Residues: CASSFTAAVETQYF.

This clone was detected a few times. V and J are TRBV6-5 and TRBJ1-1; weak D call: TRBD1 (5 bases). From germline, CDR1 is MNHEY and CDR2 SVGAGI. The V end lost 8 bases, the J end lost 1 base, and 14 bases lay between the germline ends. This CDR3 comprises 14 residues. The CDR3 DNA reads TGTGCCAGCCAAACAGGTGACGCGAACACTGAAGCTTTCTTT. Amino acids: CASQTGDANTEAFF.

The chain employs TRBV7-9 and TRBJ1-1; the D is unclear. The V end was cut by 8 bases, the J end by 0 bases, with 7 bases between. CDR1 SEHNR and CDR2 FQNEAQ come from the germline V gene (reference sequence). The CDR3 length is 12 residues. The CDR3 sequence is CASRGLNTEAFF. The CDR3 coding sequence is TGTGCCAGCCGCGGGTTGAACACTGAAGCTTTCTTT.

The chain links TRBV7-6 to TRBJ1-2; TRBD1 might be the D (5 bases). Deletions cut 1 base from V and 8 bases from J, with 17 bases between. This CDR3 has 15 amino acids. Germline V gives CDR1 SGHVS, CDR2 FNYEAQ. CDR3 sequence: CASSLDPGSRAGYTF. The CDR3 nucleotides are TGTGCCAGCAGCTTAGACCCCGGGTCCAGGGCGGGCTACACCTTC.

The rearrangement links TRBV18 to TRBJ1-4; D call uncertain. Germline CDR1 is KGHSH and CDR2 is LQKENI. The CDR3 contains 12 residues. Trimming pared 2 bases from V and 8 bases from J, leaving 6 bases between. The CDR3 spells CASSPAGEKLFF. The DNA of the CDR3 is TGTGCCAGCTCACCAGCGGGGGAAAAACTGTTTTTT.

The V gene is TRBV4-3, the J gene TRBJ1-2; no clear D gene. This CDR3 is built from 15 residues. Germline assignment: CDR1 LGHNA and CDR2 YSLEER. Trimming took 5 bases from V and 0 from J, leaving 13 bases between them. CDR3 sequence: CASSGLTGSNYGYTF. CDR3 sequence (DNA): TGCGCCAGCAGCGGCCTAACGGGTTCTAACTATGGCTACACCTTC.

The rearrangement links TRBV4-2 to TRBJ1-4; D might be TRBD1 (5 bases). The CDR3 length is 15 residues. The ends were cut back, 1 base at V and 7 bases at J, with 13 bases in the middle. CDR1 and CDR2 from the germline V gene are LGHNA and YNFKEQ. This chain's CDR3 is CASSQALGEGEKLFF. The CDR3 DNA sequence: TGTGCCAGCAGCCAAGCCTTAGGGGAGGGTGAAAAACTGTTTTTT.

This chain joins TRBV24-1 and TRBJ2-1; TRBD1 agrees at 11 bases. The CDR3 is 16 amino acids. V shed 4 bases, J shed 5 bases, and the junction held 6 bases outside the gene matches. Germline V lookup: CDR1 KGHDR, CDR2 SFDVKD. The CDR3 DNA reads as TGTGCCACCAGTGACCCGGGACAGGGGGGGAACAATGAGCAGTTCTTC. Its protein product is CATSDPGQGGNNEQFF.

CDR3 nucleotides: TGTGCCAGCAGTGAAGAACCAGTTTTACGGGGGTTCCCTCATCATTCACCCCTCCACTTT. Its translation: CASSEEPVLRGFPHHSPLHF. V usage is TRBV6-1 and J usage is TRBJ1-6; D perhaps matches TRBD1 (5 bases). Per germline, CDR1 MNHNS and CDR2 SASEGT. CDR3 length: 20 residues. V gave up 1 base and J gave up 8 bases, with 27 bases separating them.

The rearrangement links TRBV7-2 to TRBJ1-1; maybe TRBD1 (5 bases). V gave up 5 bases and J gave up 7 bases, with 20 bases separating them. Per the germline V gene, CDR1 is SGHTA and CDR2 is FQGNSA. The CDR3 runs to 15 residues. For the CDR3, the DNA is TGTGCCAGCAGCCCCAGCAGTGGCAGGGTTGTTGAAGCTTTCTTT. Translating gives CASSPSSGRVVEAFF. The full variable domain, completed using reference TRBV7-2 and TRBJ1-1, is GAGVSQSPSNKVTEKGKDVELRCDPISGHTALYWYRQSLGQGLEFLIYFQGNSAPDKSGLPSDRFSAERTGGSVSTLTIQRTQQEDSAVYLCASSPSSGRVVEAFFGQGTRLTVV.

The chain links TRBV19 to TRBJ1-2, with 10 nucleotides matching TRBD1. After removal of 6 bases from V and 1 base from J, the junction contained 23 bases not matched to a gene. This CDR3 is 21 amino acids long. The V gene's germline CDR1 is LNHDA and CDR2 SQIVND (reference sequence). CDR3 region: CASRSPGQGLYVLPSNYGYTF. Here the CDR3 DNA reads TGTGCCAGTAGAAGCCCGGGACAGGGGTTGTATGTCCTCCCTAGTAACTATGGCTACACCTTC.

As concerns this clone: The sample contains more than one DNA sequence encoding this CDR3. V gene TRBV2 combines with J gene TRBJ1-1, with TRBD1 as a possible D gene (5 bases). Trimming stripped 4 bases from V and 1 base from J, with 7 bases between. Germline assignment: CDR1 SNHLY and CDR2 FYNNEI. The CDR3 spans 13 residues. CDR3 residues: CASSVGGNTEAFF. The CDR3 nucleotides read TGTGCCAGCAGTGTCGGGGGGAACACTGAAGCTTTCTTT.

This chain links TRBV7-9 with TRBJ2-7, with no clear D. Trimming stripped 0 bases from V and 7 bases from J, with 4 bases between. CDR3 length equals 11 residues. CDR1 and CDR2 (germline): SEHNR, FQNEAQ (reference sequence). CDR3 nucleotide sequence: TGTGCCAGCAGCTTAGCACAAGAGCAGTACTTC. Translated: CASSLAQEQYF.

The rearrangement links TRBV7-9 to TRBJ2-7; a possible D gene is TRBD1 (6 bases). Germline-derived CDR1 and CDR2 are SEHNR and FQNEAQ (reference sequence). V lost 3 bases, J lost 0 bases, and 6 bases lay in between. The CDR3 has 13 amino acids. Here the CDR3 reads CASSLGASYEQYF. The CDR3 region has the DNA TGTGCCAGCAGCTTGGGGGCCTCCTACGAGCAGTACTTC.

The rearrangement links TRBV18 to TRBJ2-7; D possibly corresponds to TRBD1 (6 bases). Per the germline V gene, CDR1 is KGHSH and CDR2 is LQKENI. The CDR3 has 15 residues. The V gene lost 2 bases and the J gene lost 4 bases, with 15 bases spanning the gap. Here the CDR3 DNA reads TGTGCCAGCTCACCAGGGTCACAGGGATCGTACGAGCAGTACTTC. Translation gives CASSPGSQGSYEQYF. The full variable domain, its missing parts supplied by reference TRBV18 and TRBJ2-7, is NAGVMQNPRHLVRRRGQEARLRCSPMKGHSHVYWYRQLPEEGLKFMVYLQKENIIDESGMPKERFSAEFPKEGPSILRIQQVVRGDSAAYFCASSPGSQGSYEQYFGPGTRLTVT.

The chain combines TRBV6-6 with TRBJ2-6, with 7 bases matching TRBD1. The germline gives CDR1 MNHNY, CDR2 SVGAGI (reference sequence). The CDR3 consists of 15 residues. Unmatched junction bases numbered 5, after V lost 6 bases and J lost 3 bases. The CDR3 loop reads CASSRDSGGANVLTF. In DNA form, the CDR3 reads TGTGCCAGCAGCAGGGACAGCGGTGGGGCCAACGTCCTGACTTTC.

The V gene is TRBV29-1, the J gene TRBJ1-2, with 8 bases lining up with TRBD1. V gave up 6 bases and J gave up 6 bases; unmatched junction bases: 9. Germline V CDR1 and CDR2: SQVTM, ANQGSEA. The CDR3 covers 13 residues. The CDR3 bases are TGCAGCGTAGACGACAGGGGAGGGCATGGCTACACCTTC. It is translated as CSVDDRGGHGYTF. The full variable domain, in which reference TRBV29-1 and TRBJ1-2 provide the parts outside the CDR3, is SAVISQKPSRDICQRGTSLTIQCQVDSQVTMMFWYRQQPGQSLTLIATANQGSEATYESGFVIDKFPISRPNLTFSTLTVSNMSPEDSSIYLCSVDDRGGHGYTFGSGTRLTVV.

The J gene is TRBJ2-5, the V gene TRBV19; 8 bases are a match to TRBD1. Trimming cost V 3 bases and J 4 bases; bases outside gene matches: 10. The germline V gene encodes CDR1 LNHDA and CDR2 SQIVND (reference sequence). CDR3 length: 16 amino acids. The CDR3 DNA reads TGTGCCAGTAGTATCAACCCAGGGGGCAGGGGAGAGACCCAGTACTTC. Its translation: CASSINPGGRGETQYF.

This chain uses TRBV6-1 with TRBJ2-1; weak D call: TRBD1 (5 bases). V was trimmed by 7 bases and J by 6 bases, leaving 13 bases between them. The CDR3 totals 13 residues. Germline-derived CDR1 and CDR2 are MNHNS and SASEGT. The CDR3 region is CASISGMSNEQFF. In DNA form, the CDR3 reads TGTGCCAGCATATCAGGGATGAGCAATGAGCAGTTCTTC.